This TCR beta chain stems from a study of CD8+ T cells in alopecia areata. This clone was detected only a few times. Antigen: not known. This CDR3 is built from 11 residues. Germline V gives CDR1 SQVTM, CDR2 ANQGSEA. The study's findings and limits: Scalp sequencing also captures normal skin's resident alphabeta T cells.

Reverse transcription of extracted RNA yielded cDNA, which provided the sequencing template. Repertoires were generated with immunoSEQ multiplex PCR, while TCRdb's copy carries only in-frame clones and drops some. The sample holds approximately 150,000 clones; roughly 50% are singletons and the top ten take about 4.3%. Specimen: CD4+ T cells sorted from blood. The genes are TRBV29-1 and TRBJ2-5, with D maybe TRBD1 (6 bases). The receptor was isolated from a human donor in good health. CDR3: CGDRIGETQYF. The CDR3 DNA follows: TGCGGTGACAGGATAGGAGAGACCCAGTACTTC.